A single T cell receptor (beta chain) is shown here with its context. Its matching antigen is unknown. Losses at the gene ends were 5 bases for V and 4 bases for J; bases not matched to a gene: 2. Germline V gene data show CDR1 as SGHTA and CDR2 as FQGTGA. The CDR3 is 13 residues long. The sample belongs to a study of cytomegalovirus exposure and HLA in healthy donors. At the level of the study: Unique TCRs numbering around 85 million, obtained from HLA-typed donors, made up an early data release. Study outcomes and limitations: Another analysis was done later, and it associated more than 15,000 TCR beta sequences with HLA alleles at 0.05 false discovery rate. The investigators catalogued 180 or so TCR beta chains as cytomegalovirus-associated.

PCR was performed using 60 Vbeta and 13 Jbeta primers. TCRdb keeps only in-frame clones here, not all; method: immunoSEQ multiplex PCR. The repertoire consists of some 41,000 clones, with 51% occurring once and the leading ten covering approximately 5.6%. This receptor was taken from a man aged 55 to 70 in good health and CMV-seronegative. The J gene is TRBJ1-5, the V gene TRBV7-3; TRBD1 agrees at 7 bases. The source material was PBMCs. CDR3 sequence: CASSPDRNQPQHF. Written as DNA, the CDR3 is TGTGCCAGCAGCCCGGACAGGAATCAGCCCCAGCATTTT. The full variable domain, rest sourced from reference TRBV7-3 and TRBJ1-5, is GAGVSQTPSNKVTEKGKYVELRCDPISGHTALYWYRQSLGQGPEFLIYFQGTGAADDSGLPNDRFFAVRPEGSVSTLKIQRTERGDSAVYLCASSPDRNQPQHFGDGTRLSIL.